This entry describes one TCR beta chain. The repertoire was sequenced with immunoSEQ multiplex PCR; TCRdb's copy has only in-frame clones and lacks some. The table has 200,000 or so clones, 84% seen once; the top ten hold about 7%. The data derive from a study of cytomegalovirus exposure and HLA in healthy donors. V was clipped by 2 bases and J by 6 bases, with 20 bases between them. The CDR3 is made up of 17 amino acids. Per the germline V gene, CDR1 is SEHNR and CDR2 is FQNEAQ (reference sequence). Sequencing input: PBMCs. The receptor comes from a man between 18 and 35 years old in good health and CMV-seropositive. The V and J genes are TRBV7-9 and TRBJ2-1; D not resolved. CDR3 amino acids: CASSLLIGAPRGNEQFF. The CDR3 DNA sequence: TGTGCCAGCAGCTTATTAATTGGAGCGCCCCGAGGCAATGAGCAGTTCTTC.